This passage covers 14 T cell receptor beta chains from one sample sequenced in a study of early T cells in non-severe SARS-CoV-2 infection. TCRdb recomputed calls from the 5' RACE reads with MiXCR, one row per CDR3 protein. This sample has some 21,000 distinct CDR3 sequences, with roughly 5% found just once. The sequenced sample consisted of whole blood. The receptors come from an adult who was a healthcare worker with PCR-confirmed SARS-CoV-2 infection or an uninfected control (not recorded which).

The chain joins TRBV29-1 to TRBJ2-3, with D unresolved. CDR3 length: 12 amino acids. V shed 5 bases and J shed 0 bases, with 6 bases lying between them. From germline, CDR1 is SQVTM and CDR2 ANQGSEA. DNA for the CDR3: TGCAGCGTTTTAAAAAGCACAGATACGCAGTATTTT. Translating gives CSVLKSTDTQYF.

The chain couples TRBV28 to TRBJ2-5, with D uncertain. The CDR3 loop spans 13 amino acids. CDR1 and CDR2 from the germline V gene are MDHEN and SYDVKM. The V gene lost 5 bases and the J gene lost 2 bases, with 9 bases spanning the gap. The CDR3 sequence is CASSQNLQETQYF. The CDR3 nucleotides are TGTGCCAGCAGTCAGAATCTACAAGAGACCCAGTACTTC.

This clonotype showed up just once. This sequence joins TRBV9 and TRBJ2-1, with D unclear. This CDR3 is built from 13 residues. Germline V CDR1 and CDR2: SGDLS, YYNGEE. Between the trimmed V and J ends, which lost 0 bases and 9 bases, there was a span of 10 bases. The CDR3 bases are TGTGCCAGCAGCGTAGATGTGGTGAGTGAGCAGTTCTTC. Its translation is CASSVDVVSEQFF. The full variable domain, rest sourced from reference TRBV9 and TRBJ2-1, is DSGVTQTPKHLITATGQRVTLRCSPRSGDLSVYWYQQSLDQGLQFLIQYYNGEERAKGNILERFSAQQFPDLHSELNLSSLELGDSALYFCASSVDVVSEQFFGPGTRLTVL.

The chain recombines TRBV7-9 with TRBJ2-3; 12 positions match TRBD2. Trimming removed 7 bases from V and 0 bases from J; junction bases left unmatched: 5. Germline CDR1 is SEHNR and CDR2 is FQNEAQ (reference sequence). This CDR3 comprises 16 residues. Here the CDR3 DNA reads TGTGCCAGCACGACTAGCGGGAGCCCTAGCACAGATACGCAGTATTTT. It specifies CASTTSGSPSTDTQYF.

In this sample, this clonotype turned up many times. The gene calls are TRBV12-3 or TRBV12-4 and TRBJ2-3, with D tentatively TRBD1 (6 bases). V was trimmed by 6 bases and J by 3 bases, leaving 7 bases between them. The CDR3 runs to 12 residues. In nucleotides, the CDR3 is TGTGCCAGCAGGAGGGGGACAGATACGCAGTATTTT. Amino acids: CASRRGTDTQYF.

This clonotype is labeled as medium-sized (0.01 to 0.1%). The rearrangement links TRBV7-6 to TRBJ2-7, with 8 bases identical to TRBD1. Germline lookup yields CDR1 SGHVS and CDR2 FNYEAQ. V trimming: 1 base; J trimming: 3 bases; junction bases outside the gene matches: 5. The CDR3 extends over 15 amino acids. The DNA of the CDR3 is TGTGCCAGCAGCTTAGAAGTGGGGACAGGCTACGAGCAGTACGTC. Translation: CASSLEVGTGYEQYV.

The rearrangement uses TRBV4-1 and TRBJ2-1; D remains unclear. From germline, CDR1 is MGHRA and CDR2 YSYEKL. The germline V and J ends were trimmed by 3 bases and 3 bases, with 0 bases remaining between them. This CDR3 has 11 residues. The DNA for the CDR3 is TGCGCCAGCAGCCACTACAATGAGCAGTTCTTC. Translation gives CASSHYNEQFF.

The chain uses TRBV18 and TRBJ1-1, with D unresolved. The germline CDR1 and CDR2 sequences are KGHSH and LQKENI. This CDR3 is 13 amino acids long. Trimming left V 3 bases short and J 4 bases short, with 9 bases between. CDR3 nucleotides: TGTGCCAGCTCACCTGAACGGGGCACTGAAGCTTTCTTT. Amino acids: CASSPERGTEAFF.

This clonotype has ten or more counts. Here the CDR3 DNA reads TGCGCCAGCAGCCAAGATGGCTCCTACAATGAGCAGTTCTTC. Translated, it gives CASSQDGSYNEQFF. V and J are TRBV4-3 and TRBJ2-1, with D uncertain. Trimming removed 0 bases from V and 0 bases from J, with 3 bases in between. The CDR3 contains 14 residues. From germline, CDR1 is LGHNA and CDR2 YSLEER.

Only a few counts were recorded for this clonotype. For the CDR3, the DNA is TGTGCCAGCAGCTTAGCAGGGAGCAATCAGCCCCAGCATTTT. Encoded protein: CASSLAGSNQPQHF. This chain connects TRBV7-9 to TRBJ1-5, with D hard to call. V was shortened by 0 bases and J by 1 base, with 4 bases between the two germline ends. CDR1 and CDR2 from the germline V gene are SEHNR and FQNEAQ (reference sequence). The CDR3 is made up of 14 amino acids.

This clonotype was recorded at least ten times. The V call is TRBV3-1, the J call TRBJ2-2; 14 nucleotides align to TRBD2. V trimming: 5 bases; J trimming: 5 bases; junction bases outside the gene matches: 7. The CDR3 covers 17 residues. Germline CDR1 LGHDT, CDR2 YNNKEL (reference sequence). This CDR3 reads CASSDRTSGRSTGELFF. In DNA, the CDR3 is TGTGCCAGCAGCGACAGGACTAGCGGGAGGTCAACCGGGGAGCTGTTTTTT.

Judged by abundance, this clonotype is medium-sized. The chain couples TRBV6-6 to TRBJ2-1; 10 positions match TRBD2. This CDR3 region has 16 residues. After removal of 6 bases from V and 4 bases from J, the junction contained 9 bases not matched to a gene. CDR1 MNHNY and CDR2 SVGAGI come from the germline V gene (reference sequence). CDR3 loop: CASSRLAGTLYNEQFF. The CDR3, as DNA: TGTGCCAGCAGCCGACTAGCGGGTACGTTGTACAATGAGCAGTTCTTC.

This sequence joins TRBV6-6 and TRBJ2-7; no clear D. Trimming stripped 0 bases from V and 4 bases from J, with 10 bases between. The CDR3 has 14 residues. Germline V CDR1 and CDR2: MNHNY, SVGAGI (reference sequence). DNA for the CDR3: TGTGCCAGCAGTTACTCAGGAGCCGGATACGAGCAGTACTTC. The encoded protein is CASSYSGAGYEQYF.

This clonotype has a handful of counts. Relative to the germline gene, one junction end is altered; a read error may explain this. This rearrangement joins TRBV7-7 to TRBJ2-5; weak D call: TRBD2 (5 bases). The germline gives CDR1 SSHAT, CDR2 FNYEAQ (reference sequence). The CDR3 sequence is 16 residues long. CDR3 residues: CASSLASPGRGETQYF. The CDR3 region has the DNA TGTGCTAGCAGCTTAGCGTCGCCAGGTCGGGGTGAGACCCAGTACTTC.